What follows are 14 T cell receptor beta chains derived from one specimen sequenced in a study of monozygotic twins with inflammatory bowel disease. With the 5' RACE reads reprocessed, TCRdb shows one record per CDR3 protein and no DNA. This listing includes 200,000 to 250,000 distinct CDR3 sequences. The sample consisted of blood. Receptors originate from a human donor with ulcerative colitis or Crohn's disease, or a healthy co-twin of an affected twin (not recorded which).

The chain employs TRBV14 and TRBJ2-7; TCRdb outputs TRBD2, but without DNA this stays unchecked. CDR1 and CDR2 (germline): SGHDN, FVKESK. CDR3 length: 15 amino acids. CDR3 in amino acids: CASSQRLAGAYEQYF.

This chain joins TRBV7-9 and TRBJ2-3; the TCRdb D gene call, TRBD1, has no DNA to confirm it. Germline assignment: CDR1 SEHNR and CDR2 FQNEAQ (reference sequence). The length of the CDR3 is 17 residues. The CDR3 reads CASSSMWAGGSTDTQYF.

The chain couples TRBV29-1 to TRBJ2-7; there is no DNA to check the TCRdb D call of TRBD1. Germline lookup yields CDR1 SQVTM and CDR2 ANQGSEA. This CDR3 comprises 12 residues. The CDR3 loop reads CSVEQGGYEQYF.

CDR3 region: CASSFSPGSGTSGYEQYF. The V gene is TRBV5-1, the J gene TRBJ2-7; as DNA is missing, the TRBD2 call by TCRdb cannot be tested. The germline V gene encodes CDR1 SGHRS and CDR2 YFSETQ. There are 18 residues in the CDR3.

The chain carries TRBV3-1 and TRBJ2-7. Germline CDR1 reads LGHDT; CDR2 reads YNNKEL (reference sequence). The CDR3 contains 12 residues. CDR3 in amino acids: CASSRHAYEQYF.

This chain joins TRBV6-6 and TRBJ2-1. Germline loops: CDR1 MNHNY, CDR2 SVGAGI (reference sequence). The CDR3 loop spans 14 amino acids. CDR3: CASSYATGYNEQFF.

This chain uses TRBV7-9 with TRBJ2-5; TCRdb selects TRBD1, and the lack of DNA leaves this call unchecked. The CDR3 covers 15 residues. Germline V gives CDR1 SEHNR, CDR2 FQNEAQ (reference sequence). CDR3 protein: CASSSAGTVQETQYF.

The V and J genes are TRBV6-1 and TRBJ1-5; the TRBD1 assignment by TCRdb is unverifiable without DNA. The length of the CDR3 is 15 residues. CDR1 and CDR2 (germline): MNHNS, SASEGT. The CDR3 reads CASSVYNSQGEPQHF.

The CDR3 loop reads CASRRGTDNEQFF. This chain joins TRBV5-1 and TRBJ2-1. The CDR3 has 13 amino acids. Germline V gene lookup returns CDR1 SGHRS and CDR2 YFSETQ.

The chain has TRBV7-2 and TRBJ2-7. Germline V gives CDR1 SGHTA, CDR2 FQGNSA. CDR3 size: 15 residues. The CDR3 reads CASSVRQTAGYEQYF.

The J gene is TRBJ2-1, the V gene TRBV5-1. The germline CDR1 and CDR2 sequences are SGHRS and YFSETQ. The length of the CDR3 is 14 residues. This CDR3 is CASSLAGTYNERFF.

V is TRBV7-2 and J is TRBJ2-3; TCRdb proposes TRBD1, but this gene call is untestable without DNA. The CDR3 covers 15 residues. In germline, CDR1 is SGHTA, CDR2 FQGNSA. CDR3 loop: CASSSRDRITDTQYF.

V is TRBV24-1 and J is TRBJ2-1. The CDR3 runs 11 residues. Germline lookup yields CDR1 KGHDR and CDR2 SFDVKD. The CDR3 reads CATSATTIQFF.

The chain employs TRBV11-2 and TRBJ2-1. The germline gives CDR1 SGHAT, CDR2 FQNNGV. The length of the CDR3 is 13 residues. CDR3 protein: CASSLDLEEEQFF. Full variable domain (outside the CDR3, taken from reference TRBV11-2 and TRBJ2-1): EAGVAQSPRYKIIEKRQSVAFWCNPISGHATLYWYQQILGQGPKLLIQFQNNGVVDDSQLPKDRFSAERLKGVDSTLKIQPAKLEDSAVYLCASSLDLEEEQFFGPGTRLTVL.